One sample yielded the 19 T cell receptor beta chains listed below, sequenced in a study of beta chain features in type 1 diabetes. The sequenced template was cDNA made from the entire isolated RNA. Some clones are missing from TCRdb's copy, which holds only in-frame ones; the method was immunoSEQ multiplex PCR. This table holds around 690,000 clones, around 12% found once. Whole-study results and caveats: Moderate but significant shortening of TCRB CDR3s was recorded in all four CD4+ subsets from Type 1 diabetes patients.

Their antigen targets remain unknown. The specimen sequenced was naive CD4+ T cells from blood. These receptors all come from a man younger than 45 with type 1 diabetes.

This clone was seen a few times. This specimen includes other DNA sequences encoding the same CDR3. The gene calls are TRBV28 and TRBJ2-2; D is unclear. Germline CDR1 and CDR2: MDHEN and SYDVKM. V was shortened by 4 bases and J by 3 bases, with 3 bases between the two germline ends. The CDR3 covers 12 residues. The chain's CDR3 is CASSSHTGELFF. In nucleotides, the CDR3 is TGTGCCAGCAGTTCTCACACCGGGGAGCTGTTTTTT.

This sequence joins TRBV18 and TRBJ1-4; possibly TRBD1 for D (5 bases). The CDR3 loop spans 14 amino acids. Trimming cost V 4 bases and J 0 bases, with 6 bases left between them. CDR1 KGHSH and CDR2 LQKENI come from the germline V gene. The CDR3 DNA is TGTGCCAGCTCACAGACAGCAACTAATGAAAAACTGTTTTTT. It translates to CASSQTATNEKLFF.

As to this clone: Other DNA variants within this sample encode the same CDR3. The chain has TRBV5-1 and TRBJ2-7; 9 nucleotides line up with TRBD1. Trimming removed 4 bases from V and 4 bases from J; junction bases left unmatched: 6. Germline CDR1 is SGHRS and CDR2 is YFSETQ. The CDR3 sequence is 14 residues long. The DNA for the CDR3 is TGCGCCAGCAGCCCGGGACAGGGACGGTACGAGCAGTACTTC. It is translated as CASSPGQGRYEQYF.

This sequence joins TRBV2 and TRBJ1-5, with unresolved D. Deletions cut 4 bases from V and 1 base from J, with 8 bases between. Germline CDR1 reads SNHLY; CDR2 reads FYNNEI. The CDR3 contains 14 residues. The CDR3 DNA reads as TGTGCCAGCAGTGTTGGGCGGAGCAATCAGCCCCAGCATTTT. This translates into CASSVGRSNQPQHF.

In its sample, this clone was seen a few times. This chain links TRBV6-6 with TRBJ1-2; 8 nucleotides agree with TRBD1. Germline V gene sequence: CDR1 MNHNY, CDR2 SVGAGI (reference sequence). The CDR3 extends over 12 amino acids. V trimming: 10 bases; J trimming: 4 bases; junction bases outside the gene matches: 5. The chain's CDR3 is CATQGAGYGYTF. In DNA, the CDR3 is TGTGCCACCCAGGGGGCGGGCTATGGCTACACCTTC.

The chain employs TRBV7-9 and TRBJ2-2; a weak D match, TRBD1 (6 bases). CDR3 length: 14 amino acids. V lost 5 bases and J lost 6, with 13 bases in between. CDR1 and CDR2 (germline): SEHNR, FQNEAQ (reference sequence). The CDR3 protein is CASSPEQGPGELFF. The DNA for the CDR3 is TGTGCCAGCAGCCCAGAACAGGGACCCGGGGAGCTGTTTTTT.

This clone was counted a few times. V and J are TRBV7-2 and TRBJ2-7, with TRBD2 as a possible D gene (5 bases). This CDR3 is 14 amino acids long. V shed 3 bases and J shed 3 bases, with 12 bases lying between them. The V gene's germline CDR1 is SGHTA and CDR2 FQGNSA. This CDR3 reads CASSFRQEVYEQYF. The CDR3 DNA follows: TGTGCCAGCAGCTTCCGGCAGGAGGTCTACGAGCAGTACTTC.

This clone was seen more than once but under ten times. V and J are TRBV20-1 and TRBJ1-3, with D hard to call. V lost 6 bases and J 8 bases, leaving 11 bases between the germline ends. Germline V gene data show CDR1 as DFQATT and CDR2 as SNEGSKA (reference sequence). The CDR3 is 11 residues long. This CDR3 reads CSAESQYTIYF. Written as DNA, the CDR3 is TGCAGTGCAGAATCCCAATACACCATATATTTT.

The chain uses TRBV5-1 and TRBJ1-6; 8 bases agree with TRBD1. Looked up from germline, CDR1 is SGHRS and CDR2 is YFSETQ. There are 15 residues in the CDR3. J gave up 8 bases and V 1 base, and 5 bases lay outside the gene matches. DNA of the CDR3: TGCGCCAGCAGCTTGACGGCAGGGGGCGATTCACCCCTCCACTTT. This translates into CASSLTAGGDSPLHF.

This clone was seen a few times. The chain is built from TRBV18 and TRBJ2-3; 9 nucleotides match TRBD1. Trimming cost V 0 bases and J 4 bases; bases outside gene matches: 2. Germline V gene lookup returns CDR1 KGHSH and CDR2 LQKENI. CDR3 size: 15 residues. CDR3 sequence: CASSPPGQGADTQYF. Here the CDR3 DNA reads TGTGCCAGCTCACCACCGGGACAGGGCGCAGATACGCAGTATTTT.

This clone has more than one count but fewer than ten. This sequence joins TRBV7-9 and TRBJ2-7; 7 bases map to TRBD1. The CDR3 runs to 16 residues. The J segment lost 5 bases and the V segment lost 2 bases, leaving 12 bases of the junction unmatched. Germline loops: CDR1 SEHNR, CDR2 FQNEAQ (reference sequence). CDR3 nucleotide sequence: TGTGCCAGCAGCTTATCCCGGGACAGCCTTAGCCACGAGCAGTACTTC. Its protein is CASSLSRDSLSHEQYF. Variable domain in full (rest from reference TRBV7-9 and TRBJ2-7): DTGVSQNPRHKITKRGQNVTFRCDPISEHNRLYWYRQTLGQGPEFLTYFQNEAQLEKSRLLSDRFSAERPKGSFSTLEIQRTEQGDSAMYLCASSLSRDSLSHEQYFGPGTRLTVT.

This clone was picked up a small number of times. The V and J genes are TRBV7-9 and TRBJ1-5; a possible D gene is TRBD1 (6 bases). Germline loops: CDR1 SEHNR, CDR2 FQNEAQ (reference sequence). Trimming shortened V by 5 bases and J by 12 bases, and 14 bases separated the two germline ends. The CDR3 is 12 residues long. The CDR3 loop reads CASSPTGTFQHF. The CDR3 DNA sequence: TGTGCCAGCAGCCCTACCGGGACATTCCAGCATTTT.

This clone occurred a few times. The chain joins TRBV4-3 to TRBJ2-5, with a possible D match to TRBD2 (6 bases). Germline V gene lookup returns CDR1 LGHNA and CDR2 YSLEER. This CDR3 spans 16 amino acids. V shed 0 bases and J shed 2 bases, with 13 bases lying between them. The CDR3 reads CASSQDRRGPQETQYF. CDR3 nucleotides: TGCGCCAGCAGCCAAGATCGGAGGGGCCCGCAAGAGACCCAGTACTTC.

The chain is built from TRBV14 and TRBJ2-7, with D possibly being TRBD1 (6 bases). Germline V CDR1 and CDR2: SGHDN, FVKESK. This CDR3 contains 15 residues. V lost 2 bases and J 1 base, leaving 12 bases between the germline ends. CDR3 bases: TGTGCCAGCAGCCAAATACAGGGTGTATCCTACGAGCAGTACTTC. Translating it yields CASSQIQGVSYEQYF.

This clone was detected only a few times. V usage is TRBV7-6 and J usage is TRBJ2-1; D unresolved. The length of the CDR3 is 14 residues. Trimming removed 1 base at V and 3 bases at J, with 7 bases between. Germline V gene sequence: CDR1 SGHVS, CDR2 FNYEAQ. In nucleotides, the CDR3 is TGTGCCAGCAGCTTAGGTAACAGCTACAATGAGCAGTTCTTC. Translated, it gives CASSLGNSYNEQFF. Variable domain in full (rest from reference TRBV7-6 and TRBJ2-1): GAGVSQSPRYKVTKRGQDVALRCDPISGHVSLYWYRQALGQGPEFLTYFNYEAQQDKSGLPNDRFSAERPEGSISTLTIQRTEQRDSAMYRCASSLGNSYNEQFFGPGTRLTVL.

This clone has just a few counts. V and J are TRBV9 and TRBJ1-2, with 7 bases aligning to TRBD1. Unmatched junction bases numbered 10, after V lost 0 bases and J lost 5 bases. Germline V gives CDR1 SGDLS, CDR2 YYNGEE. The CDR3 runs to 16 residues. The CDR3 nucleotides are TGTGCCAGCAGCGTAGATGGGCGGGACAGTTTATATGGCTACACCTTC. As protein: CASSVDGRDSLYGYTF. The full variable domain, rest sourced from reference TRBV9 and TRBJ1-2, is DSGVTQTPKHLITATGQRVTLRCSPRSGDLSVYWYQQSLDQGLQFLIQYYNGEERAKGNILERFSAQQFPDLHSELNLSSLELGDSALYFCASSVDGRDSLYGYTFGSGTRLTVV.

The gene calls are TRBV30 and TRBJ1-2, with D perhaps matching TRBD1 (6 bases). Trimming removed 4 bases from V and 3 bases from J, with 18 bases in between. Germline values: CDR1 GTSNPN, CDR2 SVGIG (reference sequence). The CDR3 is made up of 15 amino acids. CDR3 coding DNA: TGTGCCTGGACCCCACTGGGGGGGGGCCACTATGGCTACACCTTC. Its translation is CAWTPLGGGHYGYTF.

This sequence joins TRBV11-2 and TRBJ1-2; 8 bases match TRBD1. CDR3 length equals 15 residues. V was clipped by 4 bases and J by 6 bases; unmatched bases: 10. CDR1 and CDR2 from the germline V gene are SGHAT and FQNNGV. CDR3 protein: CASSSLKRTGHGYTF. CDR3 DNA sequence: TGTGCCAGCAGCTCCCTTAAGAGGACAGGGCATGGCTACACCTTC.

The chain is built from TRBV2 and TRBJ1-1, with no clear D. This CDR3 comprises 15 residues. Per germline, CDR1 SNHLY and CDR2 FYNNEI. Between the trimmed V and J ends, which lost 2 bases and 1 base, there was a span of 11 bases. CDR3 bases: TGTGCCAGCAGTGAACAAGGTCTCGAGAACACTGAAGCTTTCTTT. Amino acids: CASSEQGLENTEAFF.